This record covers a single T cell receptor (beta chain). This sample was taken from a study of pediatric ulcerative colitis. This CDR3 region has 15 residues. V lost 2 bases, J lost 4 bases, and 4 bases stayed unmatched. CDR1 is MGHRA and CDR2 is YSYEKL in the germline V gene. Repertoires were generated with immunoSEQ multiplex PCR, while TCRdb's copy carries only in-frame clones and drops some. The table lists approximately 60,000 clones, 86% of them singletons. Sequencing was carried out using blood. This sequence originates from a boy between 10 and 17 years old with severe ulcerative colitis. The gene calls are TRBV4-1 and TRBJ2-1; 8 bases agree with TRBD2. CDR3 residues: CASSQSSSGYNEQFF. The CDR3 bases are TGCGCCAGCAGCCAATCGTCTAGCGGGTACAATGAGCAGTTCTTC.